This entry describes one T cell receptor (beta chain). The method was immunoSEQ multiplex PCR; TCRdb's version includes in-frame clones alone and lacks a portion of them. This table has fewer than 200,000 clones, around 87% appearing once. This record belongs to a study of blood T cell repertoires in COVID-19. About the study: Some COVID-19 samples were acute and others convalescent; all came from the United States, Italy and Spain.

Sequencing was carried out using peripheral blood. This receptor was taken from a man between 40 and 49 years old with active or convalescent COVID-19.

CDR3 nucleotide sequence: TGTGCCTGGGCCAGGGCCGCACAAGAGACCCAGTACTTC. Protein sequence: CAWARAAQETQYF. The rearrangement joins TRBV30 to TRBJ2-5; D possibly corresponds to TRBD1 (5 bases). V was pared by 5 bases and J by 2 bases, with 12 bases between. The CDR3 runs 13 residues. The germline V gene encodes CDR1 GTSNPN and CDR2 SVGIG (reference sequence).